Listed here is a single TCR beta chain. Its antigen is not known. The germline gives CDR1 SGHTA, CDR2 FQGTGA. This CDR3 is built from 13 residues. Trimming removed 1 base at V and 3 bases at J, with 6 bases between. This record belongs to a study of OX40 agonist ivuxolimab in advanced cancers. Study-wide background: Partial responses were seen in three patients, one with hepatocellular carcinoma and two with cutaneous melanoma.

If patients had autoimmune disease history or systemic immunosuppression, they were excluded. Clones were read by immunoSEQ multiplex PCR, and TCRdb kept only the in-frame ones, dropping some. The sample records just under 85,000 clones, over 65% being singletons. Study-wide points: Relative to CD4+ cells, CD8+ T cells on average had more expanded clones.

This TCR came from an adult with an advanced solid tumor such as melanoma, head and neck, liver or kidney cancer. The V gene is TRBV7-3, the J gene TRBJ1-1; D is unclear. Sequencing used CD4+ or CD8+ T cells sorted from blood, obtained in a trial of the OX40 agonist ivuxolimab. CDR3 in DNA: TGTGCCAGCAGCTTAAGTCGGGACACTGAAGCTTTCTTT. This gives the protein CASSLSRDTEAFF.